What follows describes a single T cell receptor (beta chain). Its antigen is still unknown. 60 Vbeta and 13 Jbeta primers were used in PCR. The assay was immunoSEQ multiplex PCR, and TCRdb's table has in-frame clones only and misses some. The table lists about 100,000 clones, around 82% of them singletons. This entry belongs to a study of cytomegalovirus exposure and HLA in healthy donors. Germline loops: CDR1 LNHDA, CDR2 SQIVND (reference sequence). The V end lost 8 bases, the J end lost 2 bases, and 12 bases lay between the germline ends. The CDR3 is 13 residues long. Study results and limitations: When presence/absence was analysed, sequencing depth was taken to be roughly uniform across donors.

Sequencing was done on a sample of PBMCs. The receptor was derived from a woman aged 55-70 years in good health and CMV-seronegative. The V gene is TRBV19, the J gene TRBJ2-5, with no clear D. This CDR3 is CASSTTLQETQYF. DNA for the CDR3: TGTGCCAGTTCGACAACTCTTCAAGAGACCCAGTACTTC.